These T cell receptor beta chains were read from a single sample in a study of tumor-infiltrating lymphocytes in primary liver carcinoma. TCRdb used MiXCR to reprocess the multiplex PCR reads, holding one entry per CDR3 protein. The sample shows some 95,000 distinct CDR3 sequences, about 70% of them seen only once. The sequenced material came from tumor-adjacent normal liver tissue. Receptors originate from a man aged 40-50 years with primary liver carcinoma and hepatitis B virus infection. The CDR3 runs from the conserved cysteine through the conserved F or W. The D gene is left open where the match is weak. Some rows have no size entry. The others give once, few or many, or a class for an expanded clone.

>NA|TRBJ1-5|NA|TRBV4-1
CASSQDRVIQLQHF
TGCGCCAGCAGCCAAGATCGTGTGATACAGCTCCAGCATTTT
>NA|TRBJ2-1|NA|TRBV28
CASSLGEEQFF
TGTGCCAGCAGCCTTGGGGAAGAGCAGTTCTTC
>NA|TRBJ2-7|few|TRBV30
CAWIRTPHYEQYF
TGTGCCTGGATCCGGACACCCCACTACGAGCAGTACTTC
>NA|TRBJ1-5|NA|TRBV6-1
CASRSLPRILGSNQSQHF
TGTGCCAGCAGGAGCCTACCCAGGATACTCGGTAGCAATCAGTCCCAGCATTTT
>NA|TRBJ2-7|NA|TRBV10-2
CASSHGLTGEDEQYF
TGCGCCAGCAGCCACGGACTAACGGGAGAGGACGAGCAGTACTTC
>NA|TRBJ2-5|NA|TRBV30
CAWSVKEQETQYF
TGTGCCTGGAGTGTTAAGGAGCAAGAGACCCAGTACTTC
>NA|TRBJ2-3|NA|TRBV11-2
CASSKLSSRTDMEYF
TGTGCCAGCAGCAAACTTTCTTCCCGTACAGATATGGAGTATTTT
>TRBD2|TRBJ2-1|NA|TRBV11-3
CTSSLDLYAGGLVYNEQFF
TGTACCAGCAGCTTAGATCTCTACGCGGGAGGGCTGGTCTACAATGAGCAGTTCTTC
>TRBD1|TRBJ1-6|few|TRBV20-1
CSARDLPPRQGNSPLHF
TGCAGTGCTAGAGATCTCCCGCCAAGACAGGGGAATTCACCCCTCCACTTT
>NA|TRBJ2-5|NA|TRBV6-6
CVSSHGQPETQCF
TGTGTCAGCAGTCACGGACAGCCAGAGACCCAGTGCTTC
>TRBD2|TRBJ2-3|few|TRBV5-1
CASSASGMIDTQYF
TGCGCCAGCAGCGCTAGCGGGATGATTGATACGCAGTATTTT
>TRBD2|TRBJ2-3|once|TRBV11-2
CASRRLATCRDTQYF
TGTGCCAGCAGGAGACTAGCGACCTGCAGAGATACGCAGTATTTT
>NA|TRBJ2-6|many|TRBV10-3
CAMGPSGANVLTF
TGTGCCATGGGACCTTCTGGGGCCAACGTCCTGACTTTC
>NA|TRBJ2-5|many|TRBV29-1
CSVVNSLRETQYF
TGCAGCGTTGTTAACAGCCTAAGAGAGACCCAGTACTTC
>NA|TRBJ2-1|NA|TRBV4-1
CASSQESRDYRGGGGNEQFF
TGCGCCAGCAGCCAAGAGAGTAGGGACTACCGAGGAGGGGGAGGCAATGAGCAGTTCTTC
>TRBD2|TRBJ2-1|NA|TRBV11-2
CASSQGLADYNEHFF
TGTGCCAGCAGCCAGGGACTAGCGGACTACAATGAGCACTTCTTC